The next 27 T cell receptor beta chains were all read from a single sample in a study of metastatic and nonmetastatic thyroid tumors. TCRdb reassembled clones from the PCR reads with MiXCR. The repertoire holds over 45,000 clones, with 22% as singletons. Treatment of any kind had been given to no patient before thyroid surgery. The source material was blood. These receptors originate from a male donor with papillary thyroid cancer or a benign thyroid nodule (not recorded which). Some clones in this sample may be carry-over from other donors' samples.

The table lists this clone with many counts. The rearrangement joins TRBV20-1 to TRBJ2-1; 7 bases are shared with TRBD1. Germline loops: CDR1 DFQATT, CDR2 SNEGSKA (reference sequence). J lost 0 bases, V lost 5 bases, and 7 bases had no gene match. This CDR3 contains 15 residues. CDR3 coding DNA: TGCAGTGCTCCGGGACAGACAAGCTCCTACAATGAGCAGTTCTTC. This encodes CSAPGQTSSYNEQFF.

This clone has at least ten counts. This rearrangement joins TRBV20-1 to TRBJ1-1, with TRBD1 matching 7 bases. The CDR3 is 14 residues long. V shed 1 base, J shed 11 bases, and the junction held 13 bases outside the gene matches. The V gene's germline CDR1 is DFQATT and CDR2 SNEGSKA (reference sequence). The CDR3 region has the DNA TGCAGTGCTAGAGTAGGGACAGCGCGAGGGAAGGCTTTCTTT. Translation: CSARVGTARGKAFF.

This clone was picked up many times. J is TRBJ1-6 and V is TRBV18; the D gene is possibly TRBD1 (6 bases). Trimming pared 6 bases from V and 0 bases from J, leaving 9 bases between. The germline V gene encodes CDR1 KGHSH and CDR2 LQKENI. There are 15 residues in the CDR3. CDR3 amino acids: CASSPGDSYNSPLHF. The DNA for the CDR3 is TGTGCCAGCTCTCCAGGGGACTCCTATAATTCACCCCTCCACTTT.

This clone has a count of ten or more. The chain uses TRBV5-6 and TRBJ2-7, with 8 bases that match TRBD1. Trimming cost V 6 bases and J 1 base; bases outside gene matches: 6. The CDR3 consists of 14 residues. CDR1 is SGHDT and CDR2 is YYEEEE in the germline V gene. CDR3 sequence (DNA): TGTGCCAGCAAACTCAGGGGGCTTTCCTACGAGCAGTACTTC. This translates into CASKLRGLSYEQYF.

This clone has just a few counts. The chain recombines TRBV28 with TRBJ2-7, with D unresolved. The CDR3 consists of 14 residues. With 4 bases removed from V and 4 bases from J, the gap between germline ends came to 14 bases. The germline V gene has CDR1 MDHEN and CDR2 SYDVKM. For the CDR3, the DNA is TGTGCCAGCAGTTCCACTAAGTGGGGATACGAGCAGTACTTC. This sequence encodes CASSSTKWGYEQYF.

The sample holds many counts of this clone. With a much larger clone just one base away, this may be a read error. The gene calls are TRBV10-3 and TRBJ2-7, with D perhaps TRBD2 (6 bases). Germline CDR1 ENHRY, CDR2 SYGVKD. The CDR3 is 13 amino acids. The CDR3 DNA follows: TGTGCCATCAGTGAGCGGGAGTTCTACGGGCAGTACTTC. It yields the protein CAISEREFYGQYF.

This clone came up many times. This chain uses TRBV27 with TRBJ2-7, with 7 bases matching TRBD1. The V segment lost 5 bases and the J segment 2 bases; nucleotides outside the gene matches: 6. The CDR3 totals 14 residues. Germline V CDR1 and CDR2: MNHEY, SMNVEV (reference sequence). CDR3 region: CASSKGTEPYEQYF. CDR3 nucleotides: TGTGCCAGCAGTAAAGGGACAGAGCCCTACGAGCAGTACTTC.

This clone was counted many times. The genes are TRBV5-5 and TRBJ2-3; 12 bases map to TRBD2. CDR3 length: 16 residues. Germline lookup yields CDR1 SGHKS and CDR2 YYEKEE (reference sequence). V was clipped by 0 bases and J by 6 bases; unmatched bases: 5. The CDR3 DNA reads as TGTGCCAGCAGCTTGGCTAGCGGGAGGGCCTTCGATACGCAGTATTTT. Translation: CASSLASGRAFDTQYF. Based on the CDR3 plus reference TRBV5-5 and TRBJ2-3, the full variable domain is DAGVTQSPTHLIKTRGQQVTLRCSPISGHKSVSWYQQVLGQGPQFIFQYYEKEERGRGNFPDRFSARQFPNYSSELNVNALLLGDSALYLCASSLASGRAFDTQYFGPGTRLTVL.

At least ten counts were recorded for this clone. The rearrangement uses TRBV7-3 and TRBJ2-7, with D perhaps TRBD1 or TRBD2 (5 bases each). The V and J ends lost 2 bases and 7 bases respectively, with 12 bases between them. Germline loops: CDR1 SGHTA, CDR2 FQGTGA. The CDR3 has 13 amino acids. The CDR3 region is CASSLARGGEQYF. The DNA of the CDR3 is TGTGCCAGCAGCTTAGCGAGGGGTGGGGAGCAGTACTTC.

The sample holds many counts of this clone. This sequence joins TRBV4-1 and TRBJ2-3; TRBD2 matches 11 bases. The germline V gene has CDR1 MGHRA and CDR2 YSYEKL. Trimming cost V 3 bases and J 2 bases; bases outside gene matches: 4. The CDR3 loop spans 16 amino acids. The CDR3 nucleotides are TGCGCCAGCAGCCAGACTAGCGGGGCTCCCACAGATACGCAGTATTTT. Residues: CASSQTSGAPTDTQYF.

The gene calls are TRBV25-1 and TRBJ1-1; the match to TRBD1 covers 7 bases. Germline V lookup: CDR1 MGHDK, CDR2 SYGVNS. CDR3 length: 13 amino acids. V was pared by 5 bases and J by 4 bases, with 4 bases of the junction left unmatched. The CDR3 reads CASSHRGVTEAFF. The CDR3 DNA reads as TGTGCCAGCAGTCACAGGGGAGTCACTGAAGCTTTCTTT.

This clone occurred many times. This chain uses TRBV5-1 with TRBJ2-5, with TRBD1 matching over 11 bases. The CDR3 spans 15 residues. Germline-derived CDR1 and CDR2 are SGHRS and YFSETQ. J was trimmed by 1 base and V by 4 bases; bases with no gene match: 3. CDR3 in amino acids: CASSLGTGGQETQYF. In nucleotides, the CDR3 is TGCGCCAGCAGCCTAGGGACAGGGGGCCAAGAGACCCAGTACTTC.

This clone has at least ten counts. This sequence joins TRBV5-4 and TRBJ1-2, with 12 bases aligning to TRBD1. V was clipped by 4 bases and J by 8 bases; unmatched bases: 9. CDR1 SGHNT and CDR2 YYREEE come from the germline V gene (reference sequence). The CDR3 contains 15 residues. The CDR3 DNA sequence: TGTGCCAGCAGCACGCCGGGACAGGGGGCAAAAGGCTACACCTTC. Its translation: CASSTPGQGAKGYTF.

The table lists this clone with many counts. The chain employs TRBV28 and TRBJ2-7; D possibly corresponds to TRBD1 (6 bases). The CDR3 has 14 amino acids. V shed 10 bases and J shed 2 bases, with 18 bases lying between them. CDR1 MDHEN and CDR2 SYDVKM come from the germline V gene. The CDR3 spells CATSLLGATYEQYF. The CDR3 DNA reads as TGTGCCACCTCCCTGTTGGGGGCTACCTACGAGCAGTACTTC.

This clone came up many times. A much larger clone sits a single nucleotide away, making a read error possible. This same CDR3 is encoded by further DNA sequences in the sample. The chain uses TRBV6-1 and TRBJ1-5, with D unclear. CDR1 MNHNS and CDR2 SASEGT come from the germline V gene. The CDR3 has 17 amino acids. The CDR3 sequence is CASNDGGQSRSNQPQHF. Written as DNA, the CDR3 is TGTGCCAGCAATGACGGAGGGCAGTCTAGGAGCAATCAGCCCCAACATTTT.

This clone has at least ten counts. The chain combines TRBV7-2 with TRBJ2-5; the match to TRBD2 covers 10 bases. Germline V lookup: CDR1 SGHTA, CDR2 FQGNSA. The CDR3 is made up of 17 amino acids. V lost 1 base to trimming and J lost 4 bases; unmatched junction nucleotides: 9. CDR3 protein: CASSLVGAGGVLETQYF. The CDR3 bases are TGTGCCAGCAGCTTAGTAGGAGCGGGAGGGGTTTTAGAGACCCAGTACTTC. Supplemented by reference TRBV7-2 and TRBJ2-5, the full variable domain reads GAGVSQSPSNKVTEKGKDVELRCDPISGHTALYWYRQSLGQGLEFLIYFQGNSAPDKSGLPSDRFSAERTGGSVSTLTIQRTQQEDSAVYLCASSLVGAGGVLETQYFGPGTRLLVL.

The rearrangement uses TRBV27 and TRBJ2-1, with TRBD2 as a possible D gene (5 bases). Germline CDR1 is MNHEY and CDR2 is SMNVEV (reference sequence). The V end was cut by 5 bases, the J end by 1 base, with 18 bases between. The CDR3 runs to 17 residues. The CDR3 here is CASSSDAGPGSYNEQFF. The CDR3 coding sequence is TGTGCCAGCAGTAGCGACGCAGGCCCGGGGTCCTACAATGAGCAGTTCTTC.

A note on this clone: A read error may account for a junction end that differs from germline. The J gene is TRBJ1-1, the V gene TRBV19, with a tentative D call TRBD1 (6 bases). This CDR3 region has 14 residues. In germline, CDR1 is LNHDA, CDR2 SQIVND (reference sequence). The CDR3 coding sequence is TGTGCCACTAGTCCACAGGGAATGAACACTGAAGCTTTCTTT. Its translation: CATSPQGMNTEAFF.

The V gene is TRBV19, the J gene TRBJ2-7, with TRBD2 matching over 10 bases. Germline V lookup: CDR1 LNHDA, CDR2 SQIVND (reference sequence). The CDR3 totals 15 residues. J gave up 4 bases and V 5 bases, and 8 bases lay outside the gene matches. In DNA, the CDR3 is TGTGCCAGTAGTCCAGCGGGAGGGGTGGGATACGAGCAGTACTTC. It encodes CASSPAGGVGYEQYF.

J is TRBJ2-1 and V is TRBV20-1; D is unclear. Per the germline V gene, CDR1 is DFQATT and CDR2 is SNEGSKA (reference sequence). Trimming removed 1 base at V and 8 bases at J, with 12 bases between. The CDR3 runs 13 residues. This CDR3 is CSARVIASYEQFF. The CDR3 DNA sequence: TGCAGTGCTAGAGTAATAGCCAGCTATGAGCAGTTCTTC.

At least ten counts were recorded for this clone. The rearrangement links TRBV15 to TRBJ1-5; 9 positions match TRBD1. CDR1 LNHNV and CDR2 YYDKDF come from the germline V gene (reference sequence). V lost 1 base to trimming and J lost 6 bases; unmatched junction nucleotides: 4. The CDR3 sequence is 15 residues long. CDR3 bases: TGTGCCACCAGCAGAGCAAGGACAGGGGCTCAGCCCCAGCATTTT. The encoded protein is CATSRARTGAQPQHF.

This clone was observed at least ten times. One end of the junction fails to match germline, which may point to a read error. This chain joins TRBV7-7 and TRBJ2-1; 9 bases map to TRBD1. The germline gives CDR1 SSHAT, CDR2 FNYEAQ (reference sequence). This CDR3 spans 14 amino acids. The CDR3 here is CASSRDRETNEQFF. As DNA, the CDR3 is TGTGCTAGCAGCCGGGACAGGGAAACGAATGAGCAGTTCTTC.

The chain carries TRBV5-6 and TRBJ2-7; no firm D call. The CDR3 is 15 residues long. Germline V gene sequence: CDR1 SGHDT, CDR2 YYEEEE. V dropped 0 bases and J dropped 2 bases, with 12 bases sitting between them. The CDR3, as DNA: TGTGCCAGCAGCTTGGCCCCAACTCTTACCTACGAGCAGTACTTC. Protein: CASSLAPTLTYEQYF.

The chain has TRBV18 and TRBJ2-7, with a weak D call TRBD1 (6 bases). Trimming stripped 6 bases from V and 3 bases from J, with 12 bases between. In germline, CDR1 is KGHSH, CDR2 LQKENI. The CDR3 is 13 amino acids. The CDR3: CASSMDSFYEQYF. In DNA, the CDR3 is TGTGCCAGCTCCATGGACAGTTTCTACGAGCAGTACTTC.

This clone has ten or more counts. The V and J genes are TRBV30 and TRBJ2-3; TRBD2 matches 7 bases. This CDR3 contains 15 residues. Germline values: CDR1 GTSNPN, CDR2 SVGIG (reference sequence). Trimming took 2 bases from V and 5 from J; bases not matched to a gene: 10. The CDR3 spells CAWSLGLGEVDTQYF. CDR3 in DNA: TGTGCCTGGAGTCTCGGACTAGGGGAGGTAGATACGCAGTATTTT.

The gene calls are TRBV6-1 and TRBJ1-6; 8 positions match TRBD1. Per the germline V gene, CDR1 is MNHNS and CDR2 is SASEGT. This CDR3 is 13 amino acids long. The V gene end was trimmed by 8 bases and the J gene end by 8 bases; junction bases not matched to a gene: 5. DNA of the CDR3: TGTGCCAGCCGGGGACAGGAGGATTCACCCCTCCACTTT. Protein product: CASRGQEDSPLHF.

A word on this clone: Relative to the germline gene, one junction end is altered; a read error may explain this. J is TRBJ1-1 and V is TRBV5-4; no clear D. Germline V gives CDR1 SGHNT, CDR2 YYREEE (reference sequence). The CDR3 extends over 13 amino acids. The chain's CDR3 is CASIIRTGYEQYF. The DNA of the CDR3 is TGTGCCAGCATCATCCGGACGGGCTACGAGCAGTACTTT. Supplemented by reference TRBV5-4 and TRBJ1-1, the full variable domain reads ETGVTQSPTHLIKTRGQQVTLRCSSQSGHNTVSWYQQALGQGPQFIFQYYREEENGRGNFPPRFSGLQFPNYSSELNVNALELDDSALYLCASIIRTGYEQYFGQGTRLTVV.